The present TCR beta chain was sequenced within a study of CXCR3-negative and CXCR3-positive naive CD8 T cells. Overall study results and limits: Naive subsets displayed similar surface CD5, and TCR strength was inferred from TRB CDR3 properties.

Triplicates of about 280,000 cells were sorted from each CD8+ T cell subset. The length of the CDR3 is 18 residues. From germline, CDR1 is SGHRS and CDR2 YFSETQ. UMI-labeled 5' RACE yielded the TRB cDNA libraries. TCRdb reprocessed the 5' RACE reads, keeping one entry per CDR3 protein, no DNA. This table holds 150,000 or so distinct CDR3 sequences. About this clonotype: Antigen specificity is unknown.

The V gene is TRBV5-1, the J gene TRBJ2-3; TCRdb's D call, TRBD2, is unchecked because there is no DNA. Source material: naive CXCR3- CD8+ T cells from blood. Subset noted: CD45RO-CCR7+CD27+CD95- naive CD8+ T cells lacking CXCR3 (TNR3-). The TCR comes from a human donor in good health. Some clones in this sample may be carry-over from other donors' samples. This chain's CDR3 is CASSSGLAGGPVRDTQYF.